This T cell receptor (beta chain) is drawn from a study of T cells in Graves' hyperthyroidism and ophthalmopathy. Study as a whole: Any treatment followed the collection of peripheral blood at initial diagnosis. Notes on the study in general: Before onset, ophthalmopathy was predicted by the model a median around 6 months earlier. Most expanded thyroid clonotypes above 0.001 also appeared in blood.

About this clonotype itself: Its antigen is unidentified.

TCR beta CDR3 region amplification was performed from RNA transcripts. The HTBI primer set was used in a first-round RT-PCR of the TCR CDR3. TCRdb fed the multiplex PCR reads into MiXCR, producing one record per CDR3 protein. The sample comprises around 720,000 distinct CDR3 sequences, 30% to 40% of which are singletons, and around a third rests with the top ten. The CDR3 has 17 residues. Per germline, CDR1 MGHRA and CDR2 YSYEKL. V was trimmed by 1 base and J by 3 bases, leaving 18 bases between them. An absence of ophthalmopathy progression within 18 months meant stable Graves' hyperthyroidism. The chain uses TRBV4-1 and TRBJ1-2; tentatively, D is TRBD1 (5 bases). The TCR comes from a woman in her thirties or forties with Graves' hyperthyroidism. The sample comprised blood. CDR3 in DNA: TGCGCCAGCAGCCAAGTCACTAACCATGGGGGGGACTATGGCTACACCTTC. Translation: CASSQVTNHGGDYGYTF.